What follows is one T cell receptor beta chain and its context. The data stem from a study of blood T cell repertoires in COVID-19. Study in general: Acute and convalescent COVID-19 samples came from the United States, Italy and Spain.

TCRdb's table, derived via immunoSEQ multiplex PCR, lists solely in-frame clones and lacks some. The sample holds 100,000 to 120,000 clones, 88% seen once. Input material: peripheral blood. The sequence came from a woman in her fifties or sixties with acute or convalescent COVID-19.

CDR3 nucleotides: TGTGCCAGCTCACACCGGGACAGGGAAGTAGATACGCAGTATTTT. This codes for CASSHRDREVDTQYF. The chain joins TRBV18 to TRBJ2-3; 9 bases are a match to TRBD1. There are 15 residues in the CDR3. J lost 5 bases, V lost 4 bases, and 7 bases had no gene match. Germline V CDR1 and CDR2: KGHSH, LQKENI.